This T cell receptor beta chain was profiled in a study of T-cell reconstitution after alpha-beta-depleted transplantation in children. The V end was cut by 6 bases, the J end by 6 bases, with 15 bases between. The CDR3 is 14 amino acids. In germline, CDR1 is MNHNS, CDR2 SASEGT. The TCRbeta library incorporated unique molecular identifiers. Using its own MiXCR run on the PCR reads, TCRdb lists one record per CDR3 protein. This repertoire shows about 230,000 distinct CDR3 sequences, approximately 9.9% found once; its top ten account for approximately 4.7%. This clonotype has ten or more counts. This receptor was obtained from a human donor who donated a stem cell graft to a child with SCID. Sequenced material: PBMCs from the stem cell graft donor, taken from the stem cell graft. The rearrangement links TRBV6-1 to TRBJ2-1; D is unresolved. This chain's CDR3 is CASRAQRFPNEQFF. CDR3 nucleotides: TGTGCCAGCAGGGCCCAGAGGTTTCCCAATGAGCAGTTCTTC.